The 9 T cell receptor beta chains listed next were all sequenced from one sample in a study of cytomegalovirus exposure and HLA in healthy donors (dated by TCRdb to about 2017). The library was produced with the immunoSEQ multiplex PCR assay. The multiplex PCR relied on a mix of 60 forward primers for TCR Vbeta segments and 13 reverse primers for TCR Jbeta segments. This immuneACCESS table, as held by TCRdb, lists in-frame sequences with V and J called but not all clones. Of the missing ones, under half trace to an unresolved V gene in checked studies; the others have no known cause. In all, the sample holds some 150,000 clones, and roughly 80% of those were seen once. Of the sample, 6.5% to 8% is held by the ten largest clones. The sample was PBMCs. The receptor source for this set is a woman aged 40-49 years in good health and CMV-seropositive.

The rearrangement joins TRBV9 to TRBJ2-5, with 14 bases lining up with TRBD2. CDR1 and CDR2 from the germline V gene are SGDLS and YYNGEE. Trimming at V came to 0 bases and at J to 4 bases, leaving 2 bases not matched to a gene. The length of the CDR3 is 16 residues. CDR3 loop: CASSVGGLAGVETQYF. For the CDR3, the DNA is TGTGCCAGCAGCGTAGGGGGACTAGCGGGGGTAGAGACCCAGTACTTC.

V and J are TRBV30 and TRBJ1-1, with D uncertain. In germline, CDR1 is GTSNPN, CDR2 SVGIG (reference sequence). The CDR3 runs to 15 residues. The V and J ends lost 0 bases and 5 bases respectively, with 16 bases between them. CDR3 DNA sequence: TGTGCCTGGAGTGTCCTAGGCCTGGCGGGGACTGAAGCTTTCTTT. It yields the protein CAWSVLGLAGTEAFF.

The chain joins TRBV2 to TRBJ2-3; weak D call: TRBD2 (5 bases). This CDR3 has 15 residues. The V gene lost 6 bases and the J gene lost 5 bases, with 18 bases spanning the gap. Germline V gene data show CDR1 as SNHLY and CDR2 as FYNNEI. Here the CDR3 reads CASSALGRGGDTQYF. The CDR3 DNA reads TGTGCCAGCAGCGCCTTGGGGAGAGGAGGAGATACGCAGTATTTT.

V gene TRBV7-9 combines with J gene TRBJ2-1; 8 bases are a match to TRBD2. The CDR3 sequence is 14 residues long. Per the germline V gene, CDR1 is SEHNR and CDR2 is FQNEAQ (reference sequence). Losses at the gene ends were 5 bases for V and 4 bases for J; bases not matched to a gene: 4. The CDR3 region is CASSPTSGYNEQFF. In DNA form, the CDR3 reads TGTGCCAGCAGCCCAACTAGCGGATACAATGAGCAGTTCTTC.

The rearrangement uses TRBV6-1 and TRBJ1-2; 12 nucleotides align to TRBD1. The CDR3 is 15 amino acids. V trimming: 3 bases; J trimming: 4 bases; junction bases outside the gene matches: 3. Germline V gene data show CDR1 as MNHNS and CDR2 as SASEGT. The CDR3, as DNA: TGTGCCAGCAGTGAGGGACAGGGGGCTGGCTATGGCTACACCTTC. Translated: CASSEGQGAGYGYTF.

The chain combines TRBV5-1 with TRBJ1-6, with D unclear. The CDR3 covers 16 residues. Trimming took 4 bases from V and 4 from J, leaving 15 bases between them. Germline-derived CDR1 and CDR2 are SGHRS and YFSETQ. The CDR3 DNA is TGCGCCAGCAGCCCCACCCCGAGAGTTTATAATTCACCCCTCCACTTT. The encoded protein is CASSPTPRVYNSPLHF.

V gene TRBV4-2 combines with J gene TRBJ1-1; D gene unclear. Germline CDR1 reads LGHNA; CDR2 reads YNFKEQ. The CDR3 covers 14 residues. Trimming removed 0 bases from V and 5 bases from J, with 10 bases in between. CDR3 protein: CASSQDPLGTEAFF. In DNA, the CDR3 is TGTGCCAGCAGCCAAGATCCCCTCGGGACTGAAGCTTTCTTT.

This clone was seen only a few times. The chain combines TRBV4-1 with TRBJ2-3, with TRBD2 identical over 8 bases. J lost 14 bases, V lost 0 bases, and 4 bases had no gene match. This CDR3 has 12 residues. CDR1 is MGHRA and CDR2 is YSYEKL in the germline V gene. The CDR3 region has the DNA TGCGCCAGCAGCCAAGAACTAGCGGCTCCGTATTTT. Encoded protein: CASSQELAAPYF.

The chain has TRBV4-1 and TRBJ1-4, with 7 positions matching TRBD1. V was clipped by 1 base and J by 2 bases; unmatched bases: 4. Per the germline V gene, CDR1 is MGHRA and CDR2 is YSYEKL. This CDR3 comprises 16 residues. The CDR3 coding sequence is TGCGCCAGCAGCCAAGTACAGGGGAGGACTAATGAAAAACTGTTTTTT. Translating gives CASSQVQGRTNEKLFF.